This record concerns one TCR beta chain sequence. This record comes from a study of identical twins. CDR3 length: 16 residues. V lost 1 base and J lost 10; bases outside the gene matches: 10. The germline V gene encodes CDR1 MNHEY and CDR2 SVGAGI. From the 5' RACE reads, TCRdb called clonotypes with MiXCR, one entry per CDR3 protein. The table lists 1,800,000 or so distinct CDR3 sequences, roughly a third of them singletons. The clonotype originates from a newborn girl in good health. The sequencing input was cord blood. The chain uses TRBV6-5 and TRBJ2-1; TRBD2 matches at 10 bases. CDR3 nucleotide sequence: TGTGCCAGCAGTTACTATCTAGCGGGAGCTGTTAGCGAGCAGTTCTTC. Protein sequence: CASSYYLAGAVSEQFF.